A selection of T cell receptor beta chains follows, all from one sample in a study of cytomegalovirus exposure and HLA in healthy donors. Repertoires were generated with immunoSEQ multiplex PCR, while TCRdb's copy carries only in-frame clones and drops some. This sample carries about 130,000 clones, 81% of them seen once, and the ten largest clones take about 0.71%. Sequencing was done on a sample of PBMCs. The source is a man in his late teens or twenties in good health and CMV-seronegative. Both conserved end residues are part of each CDR3.

j_gene: TRBJ2-6; v_gene: TRBV5-8; CDR3aa: CASSFWSSVGRGSGANVLTF
j_gene: TRBJ1-3; v_gene: TRBV7-2; CDR3aa: CASSSRLGSGNTIYF
j_gene: TRBJ2-7; v_gene: TRBV7-2; CDR3aa: CASSPTGGGYEQYF
j_gene: TRBJ1-2; v_gene: TRBV6-5; CDR3aa: CASSYRGTGLYYGYTF
j_gene: TRBJ1-5; v_gene: TRBV11-2; CDR3aa: CASSPQTGHDQPQHF
j_gene: TRBJ2-6; v_gene: TRBV4-3; CDR3aa: CASSQSSTGVGANVLTF
j_gene: TRBJ1-1; v_gene: TRBV6-6; CDR3aa: CAAGTEAFF
j_gene: TRBJ2-7; v_gene: TRBV28; CDR3aa: CASTVGGGAYEQYF
j_gene: TRBJ1-5; v_gene: TRBV27; CDR3aa: CASSLSRGAGKPQHF
j_gene: TRBJ2-6; v_gene: TRBV9; CDR3aa: CASSVGDSGANVLTF
j_gene: TRBJ2-5; v_gene: TRBV28; CDR3aa: CASSYHQGAGETQYF
j_gene: TRBJ1-1; v_gene: TRBV29-1; CDR3aa: CSSSGTEAFF
j_gene: TRBJ2-3; v_gene: TRBV7-9; CDR3aa: CASSLTGVTDTQYF
j_gene: TRBJ1-4; v_gene: TRBV7-9; CDR3aa: CASSLVRGKLFF
j_gene: TRBJ1-2; v_gene: TRBV7-2; CDR3aa: CANHIGTDTNYGYTF
j_gene: TRBJ1-6; v_gene: TRBV4-3; CDR3aa: CASSQRQSSYNSPLHF
j_gene: TRBJ1-1; v_gene: TRBV6-5; CDR3aa: CASSSPQGTEAFF
j_gene: TRBJ2-5; v_gene: TRBV9; CDR3aa: CASSVGRSQETQYF
j_gene: TRBJ2-7; v_gene: TRBV6-6; CDR3aa: CASRETVSYEQYF
j_gene: TRBJ2-3; v_gene: TRBV7-2; CDR3aa: CASSYTDTQYF
j_gene: TRBJ1-2; v_gene: TRBV7-2; CDR3aa: CASSQRQFSGYTF
j_gene: TRBJ1-5; v_gene: TRBV7-9; CDR3aa: CASSLGDRTGLGNQPQHF
j_gene: TRBJ1-5; v_gene: TRBV27; CDR3aa: CASTGQLGQPQHF
j_gene: TRBJ2-7; v_gene: TRBV6-6; CDR3aa: CASRGVSSYEQYF
j_gene: TRBJ1-2; v_gene: TRBV20-1; CDR3aa: CSARGGSPYTF
j_gene: TRBJ2-3; v_gene: TRBV9; CDR3aa: CASSPLGYTDTQYF
j_gene: TRBJ2-3; v_gene: TRBV7-9; CDR3aa: CASSPVRGASTDTQYF
j_gene: TRBJ1-4; v_gene: TRBV11-2; CDR3aa: CASSLDHEEKLFF
j_gene: TRBJ2-7; v_gene: TRBV27; CDR3aa: CASSFGQGMWEQYF
j_gene: TRBJ1-2; v_gene: TRBV7-2; CDR3aa: CASSPSQTGLYGYTF
j_gene: TRBJ1-5; v_gene: TRBV27; CDR3aa: CASSTGTGNQPQHF
j_gene: TRBJ2-7; v_gene: TRBV10-1; CDR3aa: CASSDALAAEQYF
j_gene: TRBJ2-7; v_gene: TRBV7-7; CDR3aa: CASSFGTGYEQYF
j_gene: TRBJ1-5; v_gene: TRBV7-9; CDR3aa: CASSSTGYNQPQHF
j_gene: TRBJ2-1; v_gene: TRBV9; CDR3aa: CASSVGGGSLYNEQFF
j_gene: TRBJ2-3; v_gene: TRBV7-9; CDR3aa: CASSLSDTQYF
j_gene: TRBJ1-5; v_gene: TRBV5-4; CDR3aa: CASSLAPRGNQPQHF
j_gene: TRBJ2-7; v_gene: TRBV4-3; CDR3aa: CASSQDRSGVMYEQYF